Sequencing of this T cell receptor beta chain was carried out in a study of blood T cell repertoires in COVID-19. Per the original methods: Estimated nucleated cell counts came from reference gene primer amplification. Some clones are missing from TCRdb's copy, which holds only in-frame ones; the method was immunoSEQ multiplex PCR. That table supplies the V and J calls and clone size; D and trimming were determined from the DNA. Among around 620,000 clones listed, 75% to 90% were seen once. This CDR3 has 13 amino acids. CDR1 and CDR2 from the germline V gene are GTSNPN and SVGIG (reference sequence). Trimming took off 3 bases at V and 6 bases at J, with 14 bases between the two ends.

The sequenced sample consisted of peripheral blood. The V gene is TRBV30, the J gene TRBJ1-1, with D maybe TRBD1 (6 bases). The clonotype was recovered from a woman younger than 30 with acute or convalescent COVID-19. CDR3 nucleotides: TGTGCCTGGAGCCCCCTCACAGGGTCTGAAGCTTTCTTT. The encoded protein is CAWSPLTGSEAFF.